These T cell receptor beta chains were read from a single sample in a study of human T cells and chemical hapten exposure. Each CDR3 protein gets one entry after TCRdb re-called the RACE reads with MiXCR. The profile shows around 120,000 distinct CDR3 sequences, approximately 13% of them singletons. Specimen: whole blood, collected in connection with sensitization to the hapten diphenylcyclopropenone (DPC). Receptor source: a man aged 18 to 30 with alopecia areata. Some clones in this sample may be carry-over from other donors' samples. CDR3s include the opening cysteine and the closing phenylalanine or tryptophan. D genes are given only for firm matches. Clone size is stated in some rows and not others, as once, few, many or a class when expanded.

v_gene,d_gene,j_gene,abundance,CDR3aa,CDR3nt
TRBV28,-,TRBJ2-3,few,CASSFEGNTQYF,TGTGCCAGCAGTTTTGAGGGAAATACGCAGTATTTT
TRBV2,-,TRBJ2-2,many,CASALGTNGELFF,TGTGCCAGTGCCCTAGGGACGAACGGGGAGCTGTTTTTT
TRBV7-6,-,TRBJ2-2,-,CASSLGGLDRNTGELFF,TGTGCCAGCAGCTTAGGCGGGTTGGACCGGAACACCGGGGAGCTGTTTTTT
TRBV4-1,TRBD1,TRBJ2-7,-,CASMPTPWTGASYEQYF,TGCGCCAGCATGCCCACCCCTTGGACAGGGGCCTCCTACGAGCAGTACTTC
TRBV9,TRBD1,TRBJ1-5,many,CASSVEGASNQPQHF,TGTGCCAGCAGCGTAGAGGGGGCTAGCAATCAGCCCCAGCATTTT
TRBV29-1,-,TRBJ1-1,-,CSVEEGSKNTEAFF,TGCAGCGTTGAAGAGGGGAGTAAGAACACTGAAGCTTTCTTT
TRBV6-1,-,TRBJ2-3,few,CASSVAGFFDTQYF,TGTGCCAGCAGTGTTGCGGGGTTTTTCGATACGCAGTATTTT
TRBV9,-,TRBJ1-1,few,CASSPGLTEKNTEAFF,TGTGCCAGCAGCCCCGGGCTGACCGAGAAGAACACTGAAGCTTTCTTT
TRBV6-5,-,TRBJ2-5,-,CASSYSSLGKETQYF,TGTGCCAGCAGTTACTCGAGTCTAGGAAAAGAGACCCAGTACTTC
TRBV6-2/TRBV6-3,-,TRBJ1-2,-,CASSYRQQMTYGYTF,TGTGCCAGCAGTTACCGACAGCAGATGACCTATGGCTACACCTTC
TRBV29-1,-,TRBJ2-5,-,CSVESGFLQETQYF,TGCAGCGTAGAAAGCGGGTTCTTACAAGAGACCCAGTACTTC
TRBV12-3/TRBV12-4,-,TRBJ1-5,few,CASSGINSNQPQHF,TGTGCCAGCAGTGGGATTAATAGCAATCAGCCCCAGCATTTT
TRBV4-1,-,TRBJ1-2,few,CASSQEGRGHGYTF,TGCGCCAGCAGCCAAGAAGGGAGGGGACATGGCTACACCTTC
TRBV11-2,-,TRBJ2-2,-,CASSPKNTGELFF,TGTGCCAGCAGCCCCAAAAACACCGGGGAGCTGTTTTTT
TRBV18,-,TRBJ1-5,-,CASSETANQPQHF,TGTGCCAGCTCAGAGACCGCGAATCAGCCCCAGCATTTT
TRBV20-1,-,TRBJ1-1,-,CSARPLVTEAFF,TGCAGTGCTAGGCCCCTAGTAACTGAAGCTTTCTTT
TRBV24-1,-,TRBJ2-3,many,CATSLATSTDTQYF,TGTGCCACCAGTCTTGCTACTAGCACAGATACGCAGTATTTT
TRBV24-1,-,TRBJ1-2,few,CATSDAQKGTNNGYTF,TGTGCCACCAGTGACGCACAGAAGGGGACTAATAATGGCTACACCTTC
TRBV12-3/TRBV12-4,-,TRBJ1-5,many,CANQDGRTNQPQHF,TGTGCCAACCAGGACGGCCGGACCAATCAGCCCCAGCATTTT
TRBV5-1,-,TRBJ2-2,-,CASRPSTATGTHGELFF,TGCGCCAGCCGTCCAAGTACGGCGACGGGGACCCACGGGGAGCTGTTTTTT
TRBV20-1,TRBD2,TRBJ2-3,-,CSARTSGGDTQYF,TGCAGTGCTAGAACTAGCGGGGGGGATACGCAGTATTTT
TRBV7-9,TRBD1,TRBJ1-2,many,CASRPKGWTGYDGYTF,TGTGCCAGCAGGCCTAAGGGTTGGACAGGGTATGATGGCTACACCTTC
TRBV20-1,TRBD1,TRBJ1-3,few,CSAAYRGPGNTIYF,TGCAGTGCTGCATACAGGGGGCCTGGAAACACCATATATTTT
TRBV3-1,-,TRBJ2-3,few,CASSQDASSTDTQYF,TGTGCCAGCAGCCAAGATGCCTCTAGCACAGATACGCAGTATTTT
TRBV15,-,TRBJ2-3,-,CATSRVLTDTQYF,TGTGCCACCAGCAGAGTATTAACGGATACGCAGTATTTT
TRBV6-5,-,TRBJ1-5,few,CASSKQGRQPQHF,TGTGCCAGCAGTAAACAGGGTCGGCAGCCCCAGCATTTT
TRBV20-1,-,TRBJ1-1,few,CSARDPGSQNTEAFF,TGCAGTGCTAGAGATCCTGGCAGTCAGAACACTGAAGCTTTCTTT
TRBV19,-,TRBJ1-4,few,CASSPPTGLGNEKLFF,TGTGCCAGTAGCCCCCCAACGGGACTCGGTAATGAAAAACTGTTTTTT
TRBV11-2,TRBD1,TRBJ1-1,-,CASSLGRGRGIAEAFF,TGTGCCAGCAGCTTAGGTCGCGGCAGGGGGATCGCTGAAGCTTTCTTT
TRBV4-3,-,TRBJ1-1,-,CASSQGHDPREAFF,TGCGCCAGCAGCCAAGGACATGACCCTAGGGAAGCTTTCTTT
TRBV27,-,TRBJ2-3,few,CASSQIRDPRGGDTQYF,TGTGCCAGCAGCCAAATCCGGGACCCCAGGGGAGGGGATACGCAGTATTTT
TRBV20-1,-,TRBJ1-6,-,CSARTVQGNNSPLHF,TGCAGTGCTAGAACCGTACAGGGTAATAATTCACCCCTCCACTTT
TRBV6-1,-,TRBJ2-5,few,CASSEASQKETQYF,TGTGCCAGCAGTGAAGCGTCGCAGAAAGAGACCCAGTACTTC
TRBV28,TRBD1,TRBJ2-1,few,CASSKLLRTGLLYNEQFF,TGTGCCAGCAGCAAGCTATTAAGGACAGGCCTTTTATACAATGAGCAGTTCTTC